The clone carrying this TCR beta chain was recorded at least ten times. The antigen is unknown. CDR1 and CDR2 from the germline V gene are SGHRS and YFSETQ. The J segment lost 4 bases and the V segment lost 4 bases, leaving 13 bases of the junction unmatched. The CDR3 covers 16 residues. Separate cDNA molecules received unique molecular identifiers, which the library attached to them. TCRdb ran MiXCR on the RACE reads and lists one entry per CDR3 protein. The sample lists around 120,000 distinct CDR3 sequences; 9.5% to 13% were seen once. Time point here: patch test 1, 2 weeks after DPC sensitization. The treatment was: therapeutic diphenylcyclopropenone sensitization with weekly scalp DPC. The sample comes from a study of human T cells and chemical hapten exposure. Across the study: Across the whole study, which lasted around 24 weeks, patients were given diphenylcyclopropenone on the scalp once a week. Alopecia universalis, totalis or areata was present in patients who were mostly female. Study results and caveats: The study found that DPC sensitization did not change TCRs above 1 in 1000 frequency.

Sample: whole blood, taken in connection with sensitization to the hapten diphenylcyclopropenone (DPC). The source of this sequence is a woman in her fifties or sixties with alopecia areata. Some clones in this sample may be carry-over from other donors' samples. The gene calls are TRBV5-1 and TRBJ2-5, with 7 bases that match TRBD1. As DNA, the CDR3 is TGCGCCAGCAGCGCTACCCTTCGGACAGGACTAGAGACCCAGTACTTC. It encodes CASSATLRTGLETQYF.